Below are 5 T cell receptor beta chains sequenced from a single sample in a study of blood T cell repertoires in COVID-19. TCRdb keeps only in-frame clones here, not all; method: immunoSEQ multiplex PCR. The repertoire includes 200,000 to 300,000 clones, about 89% of them detected once, and roughly 9.8% sits in the top ten. Sequences were obtained from peripheral blood. The receptors stem from a man aged 40-49 years who had recovered from COVID-19.

The chain carries TRBV7-6 and TRBJ2-3, with D unresolved. The CDR3 is 13 amino acids. The V end lost 4 bases, the J end lost 3 bases, and 8 bases lay between the germline ends. Germline CDR1 is SGHVS and CDR2 is FNYEAQ. Here the CDR3 reads CASSSQTTDTQYF. CDR3 sequence (DNA): TGTGCCAGCAGCTCACAAACGACAGATACGCAGTATTTT.

This clone was seen only once. This chain joins TRBV12-3 or TRBV12-4 and TRBJ1-2; 7 bases agree with TRBD1. J lost 2 bases, V lost 8 bases, and 5 bases had no gene match. The CDR3 is 13 amino acids. This CDR3 reads CASGQAPNYGYTF. CDR3 nucleotides: TGTGCCAGCGGACAGGCCCCCAACTATGGCTACACCTTC.

J is TRBJ2-7 and V is TRBV11-3; possibly TRBD2 for D (7 bases). Trimming left V 5 bases short and J 3 bases short, with 17 bases between. Per the germline V gene, CDR1 is SGHNT and CDR2 is YENEEA. The CDR3 is 15 residues long. The chain's CDR3 is CASSRGGAAFYEQYF. The CDR3, as DNA: TGTGCCAGCAGCCGAGGGGGGGCAGCCTTCTACGAGCAGTACTTC.

This rearrangement joins TRBV5-6 to TRBJ2-7, with D uncertain. V lost 4 bases and J lost 5, with 10 bases in between. The CDR3 has 12 residues. CDR1 is SGHDT and CDR2 is YYEEEE in the germline V gene. The CDR3 sequence: CASSLRIDEQYF. The CDR3, as DNA: TGTGCCAGCAGCCTACGTATCGACGAGCAGTACTTC.

This chain uses TRBV27 with TRBJ2-5; TRBD1 might be the D (5 bases). Germline values: CDR1 MNHEY, CDR2 SMNVEV (reference sequence). Deletions cut 5 bases from V and 2 bases from J, with 12 bases between. The CDR3 consists of 14 residues. The CDR3 reads CASSISQGQETQYF. CDR3 nucleotide sequence: TGTGCCAGCAGTATAAGTCAGGGACAAGAGACCCAGTACTTC.